This entry concerns a single TCR beta chain. Its antigen is unknown. Nothing much larger sits one base from this clone, and base qualities are not available. The data stem from a study of T cell responses to AZD1222 COVID-19 vaccine (dated by TCRdb to the early 2020s). About the investigation overall: A total of roughly 240 trial participants underwent TCR sequencing, of whom 207 received two doses of AZD1222 and some 26 received two doses of the MenACWY control vaccine. Enrollment into the trials was organized by age into subgroups of 18-55, 56-69 and 70-plus years, and those subgroups contained approximately 160, 26 and 62 TCR-sequenced participants, respectively. Results the study describes overall, beyond this receptor: The whole spike protein was spanned by vaccine-associated CD4 TCRs, and dominant responses were seen in regions 160-218 and 743-854. Participants were mostly white British and included more females than males, and it was suggested by the authors that clonal diversity may have been underestimated. Reportedly, almost half of the unique spike-specific TCRs recognized epitopes lying outside the regions that are mutated in the B.1.351 and B.1.1.7 variants. Conclusions about previously exposed vaccinees are limited because only a handful of AZD1222 recipients were SARS-CoV-2 seropositive at baseline. Because no samples from the day 14 peak response were available, repertoires could be characterized only after the peak T cell response. After two AZD1222 doses, spike-specific TCR breadth and depth were significantly higher than at day 0 and than in MenACWY recipients. In the small 56-69-year group, the increase in depth fell short of significance, most likely because of low power.

The CDR3 regions of human TCRbeta chains were subjected to immunosequencing. The original methods were these. TCRs in the repertoires were compared against a reference library of SARS-CoV-2-specific TCRs that had been generated with the MIRA antigen-specificity platform. Breadth meant the fraction of unique TCRs that were SARS-CoV-2-associated, whereas depth meant the fraction of total T cells that were SARS-CoV-2-associated. Using the MIRA data, every spike-specific TCR was mapped to the spike region that the TCR reacted to and assigned to either a CD4 or a CD8 class. Log10-transformed breadth and depth values were compared by one-way ANOVA with Sidak's multiple comparisons tests. TCRdb carries this immuneACCESS record with in-frame sequences only. Its versions omit some clonotypes, under half of them owing to an unresolved V gene in the studies checked, with the rest unexplained. V, J and clone size reflect that table, while D and trimming were determined from the DNA. The sample table holds 170,000 or so clones, of which 80% to 90% were seen once. Of the sample, approximately 10% is held by the ten largest clones.

CDR1 and CDR2 were assigned from the germline V gene as SGHDT and YYEEEE. The junction shows trimming of 3 bases on V and 7 bases on J, and the gene matches do not reach 8 bases of it. CDR3 length: 15 amino acids, cysteine to phenylalanine. The sequence is cut down to CDR3 DNA, 45 bases in frame from base 1. The sample's time point, from its label and the paper: about 28 days (+/-7) after the second vaccine dose. AZD1222 recipients with second doses at about 4 weeks or about 12 weeks were pooled, because spike-specific TCR depth and breadth did not differ between schedules. Vaccinee samples were obtained from the UK trials COV001 and COV002, which included a single-blind randomized controlled phase 2/3 trial of AZD1222 (ChAdOx1 nCoV-19) in healthy adults. For TCRbeta chain sequencing, PBMC samples were collected from trial participants at day 0 and at day 28 after the second dose.

This specimen was peripheral blood, taken 28 days after the second AZD1222 dose. The receptor was isolated from an adult who received the AZD1222 COVID-19 vaccine. Recombination joined TRBV5-6 with TRBJ2-3, with 10 bases in between that match TRBD1. The DNA sequence is as follows: TGTGCCAGCAGCTCCCGGGACAGGGGTCGGCATACGCAGTATTTT. Its coded protein is CASSSRDRGRHTQYF.